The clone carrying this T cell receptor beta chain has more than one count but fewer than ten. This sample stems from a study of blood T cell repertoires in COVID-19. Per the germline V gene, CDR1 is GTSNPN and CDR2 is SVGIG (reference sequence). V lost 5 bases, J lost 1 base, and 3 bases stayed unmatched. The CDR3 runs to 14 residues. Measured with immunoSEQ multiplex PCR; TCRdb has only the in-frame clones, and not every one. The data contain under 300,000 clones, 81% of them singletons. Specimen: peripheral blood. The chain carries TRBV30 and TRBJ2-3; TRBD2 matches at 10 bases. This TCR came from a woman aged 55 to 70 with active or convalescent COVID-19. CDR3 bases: TGTGCCTGGGAGCTAGCGGGGGGCACAGATACGCAGTATTTT. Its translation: CAWELAGGTDTQYF.